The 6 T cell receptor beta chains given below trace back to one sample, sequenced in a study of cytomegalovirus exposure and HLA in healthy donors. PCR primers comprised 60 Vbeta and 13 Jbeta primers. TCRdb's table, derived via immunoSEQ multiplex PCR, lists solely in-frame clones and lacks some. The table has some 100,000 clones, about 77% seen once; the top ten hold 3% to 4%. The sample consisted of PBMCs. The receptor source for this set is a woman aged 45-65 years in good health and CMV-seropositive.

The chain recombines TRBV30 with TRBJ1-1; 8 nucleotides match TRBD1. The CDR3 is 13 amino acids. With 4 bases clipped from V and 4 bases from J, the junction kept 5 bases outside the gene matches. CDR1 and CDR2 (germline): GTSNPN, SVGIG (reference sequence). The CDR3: CAWTHTGGTEAFF. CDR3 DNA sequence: TGTGCCTGGACCCATACAGGGGGCACTGAAGCTTTCTTT.

In DNA form, the CDR3 reads TGTGCCAGCAGTGAAGCGTATATGTCGGGGGGTAGCGAGTATGGCTACACCTTC. Its translation is CASSEAYMSGGSEYGYTF. The chain has TRBV2 and TRBJ1-2; maybe TRBD1 (5 bases). Per the germline V gene, CDR1 is SNHLY and CDR2 is FYNNEI. There are 18 residues in the CDR3. V was cut by 0 bases and J by 5 bases, with 22 bases left in between.

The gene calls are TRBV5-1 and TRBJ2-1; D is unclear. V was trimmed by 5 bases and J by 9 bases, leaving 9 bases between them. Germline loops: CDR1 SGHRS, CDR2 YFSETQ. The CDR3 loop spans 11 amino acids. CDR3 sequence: CASRGLLEQFF. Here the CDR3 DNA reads TGCGCCAGCAGGGGCCTTCTTGAGCAGTTCTTC.

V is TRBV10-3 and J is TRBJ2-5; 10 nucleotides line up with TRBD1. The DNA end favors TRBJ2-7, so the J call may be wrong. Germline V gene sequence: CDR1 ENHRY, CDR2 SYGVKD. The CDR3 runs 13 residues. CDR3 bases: TGTGCCACTTGGGACAGGGGATGGAACGAGCAGTACTTC. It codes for CATWDRGWNEQYF.

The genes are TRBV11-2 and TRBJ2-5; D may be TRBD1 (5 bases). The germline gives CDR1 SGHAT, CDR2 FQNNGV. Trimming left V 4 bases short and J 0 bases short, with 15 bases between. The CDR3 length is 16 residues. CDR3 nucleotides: TGTGCCAGCAGCTCCTTAGGGGCATCGTACCAAGAGACCCAGTACTTC. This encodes CASSSLGASYQETQYF.

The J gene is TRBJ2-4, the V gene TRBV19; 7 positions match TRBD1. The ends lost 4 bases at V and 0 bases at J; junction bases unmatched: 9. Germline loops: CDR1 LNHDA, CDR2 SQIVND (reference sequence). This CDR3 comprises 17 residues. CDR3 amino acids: CASSNLQGNQAKNIQYF. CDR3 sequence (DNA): TGTGCCAGTAGTAACCTACAGGGGAATCAAGCCAAAAACATTCAGTACTTC.